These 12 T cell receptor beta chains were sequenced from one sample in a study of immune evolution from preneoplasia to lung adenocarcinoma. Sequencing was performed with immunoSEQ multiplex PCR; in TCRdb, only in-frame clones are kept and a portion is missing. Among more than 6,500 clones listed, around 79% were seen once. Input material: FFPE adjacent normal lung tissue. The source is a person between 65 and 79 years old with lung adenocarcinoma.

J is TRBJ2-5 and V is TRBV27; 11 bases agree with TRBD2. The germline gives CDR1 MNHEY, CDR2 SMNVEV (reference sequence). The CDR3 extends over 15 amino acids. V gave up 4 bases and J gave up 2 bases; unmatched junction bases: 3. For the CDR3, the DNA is TGTGCCAGCAGTTCCCTAGCGGGGGGACAAGAGACCCAGTACTTC. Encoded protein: CASSSLAGGQETQYF.

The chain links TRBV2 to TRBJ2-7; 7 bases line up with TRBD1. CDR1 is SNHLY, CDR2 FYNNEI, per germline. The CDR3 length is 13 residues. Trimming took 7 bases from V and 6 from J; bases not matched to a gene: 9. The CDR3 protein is CASINRGPFEQYF. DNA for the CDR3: TGTGCCAGCATTAACAGGGGCCCTTTCGAGCAGTACTTC.

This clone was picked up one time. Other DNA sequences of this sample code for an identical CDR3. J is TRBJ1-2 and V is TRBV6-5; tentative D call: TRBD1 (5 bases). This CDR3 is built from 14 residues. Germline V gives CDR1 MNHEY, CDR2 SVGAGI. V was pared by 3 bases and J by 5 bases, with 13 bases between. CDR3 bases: TGTGCCAGCAGTTATGCCGGGACGGGATATGGCTACACCTTC. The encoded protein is CASSYAGTGYGYTF.

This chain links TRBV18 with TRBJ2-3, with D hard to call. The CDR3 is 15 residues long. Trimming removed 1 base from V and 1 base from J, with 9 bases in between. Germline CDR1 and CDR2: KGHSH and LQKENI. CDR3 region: CASSPLDSRTDTQYF. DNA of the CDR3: TGTGCCAGCTCACCACTTGATTCCCGCACAGATACGCAGTATTTT.

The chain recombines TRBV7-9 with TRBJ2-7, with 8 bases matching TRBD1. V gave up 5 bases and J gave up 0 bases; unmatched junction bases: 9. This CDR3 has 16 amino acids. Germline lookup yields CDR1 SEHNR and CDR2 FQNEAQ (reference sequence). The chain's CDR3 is CASSPLPGQGSYEQYF. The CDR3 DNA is TGTGCCAGCAGCCCCCTACCCGGACAGGGCTCCTACGAGCAGTACTTC.

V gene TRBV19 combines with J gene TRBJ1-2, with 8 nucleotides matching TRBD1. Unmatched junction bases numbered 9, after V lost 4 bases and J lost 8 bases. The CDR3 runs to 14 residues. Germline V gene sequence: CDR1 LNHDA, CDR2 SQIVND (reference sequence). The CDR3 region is CASSTITGGDGYTF. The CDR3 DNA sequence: TGTGCCAGTAGTACTATAACAGGGGGTGACGGCTACACCTTC.

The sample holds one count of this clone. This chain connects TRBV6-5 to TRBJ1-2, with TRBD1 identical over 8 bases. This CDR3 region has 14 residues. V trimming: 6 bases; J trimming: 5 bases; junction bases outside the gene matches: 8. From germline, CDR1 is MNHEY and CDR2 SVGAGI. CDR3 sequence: CASSSPGGRYGYTF. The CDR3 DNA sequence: TGTGCCAGCAGCTCCCCAGGGGGCCGGTATGGCTACACCTTC.

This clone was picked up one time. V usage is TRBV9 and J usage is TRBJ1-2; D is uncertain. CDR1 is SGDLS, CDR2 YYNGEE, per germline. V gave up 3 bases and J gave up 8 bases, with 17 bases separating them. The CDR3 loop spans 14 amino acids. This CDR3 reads CASSAMGAKVGYTF. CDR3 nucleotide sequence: TGTGCCAGCAGCGCGATGGGCGCAAAAGTAGGCTACACCTTC.

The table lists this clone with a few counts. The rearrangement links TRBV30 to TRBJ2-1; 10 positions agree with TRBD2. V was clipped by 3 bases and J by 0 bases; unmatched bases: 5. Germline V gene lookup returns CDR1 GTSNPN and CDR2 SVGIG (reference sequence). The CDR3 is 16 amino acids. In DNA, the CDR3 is TGTGCCTGGAGCACCCCTAGCGGGGGCTCCTACAATGAGCAGTTCTTC. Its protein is CAWSTPSGGSYNEQFF.

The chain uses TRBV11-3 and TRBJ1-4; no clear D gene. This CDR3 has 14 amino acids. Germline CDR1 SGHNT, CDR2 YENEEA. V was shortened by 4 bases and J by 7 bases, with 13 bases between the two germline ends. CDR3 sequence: CASSSRWVGEKLFF. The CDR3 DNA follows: TGTGCCAGCAGCTCCCGATGGGTAGGTGAAAAACTGTTTTTT.

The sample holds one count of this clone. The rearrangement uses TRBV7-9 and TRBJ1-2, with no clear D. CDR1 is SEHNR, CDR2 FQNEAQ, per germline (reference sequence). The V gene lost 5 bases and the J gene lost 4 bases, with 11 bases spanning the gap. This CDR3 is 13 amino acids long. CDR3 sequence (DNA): TGTGCCAGCAGCCCCACTTTTATCTATGGCTACACCTTC. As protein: CASSPTFIYGYTF.

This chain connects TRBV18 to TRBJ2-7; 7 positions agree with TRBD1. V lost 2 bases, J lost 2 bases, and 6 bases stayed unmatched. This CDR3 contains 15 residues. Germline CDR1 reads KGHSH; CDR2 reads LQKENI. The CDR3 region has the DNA TGTGCCAGCTCACCAACGACAGGGCGAGCCTACGAGCAGTACTTC. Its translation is CASSPTTGRAYEQYF.